The clone carrying this T cell receptor (beta chain) turned up a few times. The method was immunoSEQ multiplex PCR; TCRdb's version includes in-frame clones alone and lacks a portion of them. The sample records roughly 20,000 clones, over 90% being singletons. The data were obtained in a study of blood T cell repertoires in COVID-19. V gave up 0 bases and J gave up 4 bases, with 9 bases separating them. In germline, CDR1 is LGHNT, CDR2 FRNRAP. The CDR3 length is 14 residues. The TCR sequence derives from a woman aged 45-60 years with active COVID-19. The genes are TRBV12-5 and TRBJ1-1; D not resolved. Sequences were obtained from peripheral blood. The CDR3 DNA reads as TGTGCTAGTGGTTTGGTAGAGGGTGCCACTGAAGCTTTCTTT. This gives the protein CASGLVEGATEAFF.